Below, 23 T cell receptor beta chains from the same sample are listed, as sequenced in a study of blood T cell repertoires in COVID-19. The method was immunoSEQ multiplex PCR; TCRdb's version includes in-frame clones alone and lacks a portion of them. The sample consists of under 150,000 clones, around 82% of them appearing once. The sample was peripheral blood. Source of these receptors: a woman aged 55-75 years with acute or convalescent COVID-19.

The CDR3 reads CASSLAGLAGVYEQYF. Here the CDR3 DNA reads TGTGCCAGCAGCTTGGCCGGACTAGCGGGGGTCTACGAGCAGTACTTC. The chain employs TRBV5-5 and TRBJ2-7; 13 bases fit TRBD2. Germline V gives CDR1 SGHKS, CDR2 YYEKEE (reference sequence). CDR3 size: 16 residues. V lost 0 bases and J lost 3; bases outside the gene matches: 3.

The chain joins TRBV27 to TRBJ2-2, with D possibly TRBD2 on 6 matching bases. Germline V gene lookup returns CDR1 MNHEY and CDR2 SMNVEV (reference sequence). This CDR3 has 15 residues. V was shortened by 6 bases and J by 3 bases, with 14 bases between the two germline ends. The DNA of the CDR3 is TGTGCCAGCAGCCTCGGGAGTCCCGACACCGGGGAGCTGTTTTTT. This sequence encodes CASSLGSPDTGELFF.

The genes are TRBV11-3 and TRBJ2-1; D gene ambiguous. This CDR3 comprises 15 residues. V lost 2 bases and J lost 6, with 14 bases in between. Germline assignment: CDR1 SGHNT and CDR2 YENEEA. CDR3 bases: TGTGCCAGCAGCTTACCGCGTATATATCTCAATGAGCAGTTCTTC. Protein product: CASSLPRIYLNEQFF.

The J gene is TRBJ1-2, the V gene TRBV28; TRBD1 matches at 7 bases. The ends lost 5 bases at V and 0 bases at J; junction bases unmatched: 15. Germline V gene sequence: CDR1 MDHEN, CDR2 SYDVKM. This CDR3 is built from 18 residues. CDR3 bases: TGTGCCAGCAGTCCCTTTCGGCAGGGGGGTATTACTAACTATGGCTACACCTTC. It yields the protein CASSPFRQGGITNYGYTF.

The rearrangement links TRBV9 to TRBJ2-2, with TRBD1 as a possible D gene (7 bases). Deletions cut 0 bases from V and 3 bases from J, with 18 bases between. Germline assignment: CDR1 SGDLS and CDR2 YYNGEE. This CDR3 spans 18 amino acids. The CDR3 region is CASSVGGGGGGYTGELFF. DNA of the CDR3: TGTGCCAGCAGCGTAGGTGGAGGAGGAGGGGGCTACACCGGGGAGCTGTTTTTT.

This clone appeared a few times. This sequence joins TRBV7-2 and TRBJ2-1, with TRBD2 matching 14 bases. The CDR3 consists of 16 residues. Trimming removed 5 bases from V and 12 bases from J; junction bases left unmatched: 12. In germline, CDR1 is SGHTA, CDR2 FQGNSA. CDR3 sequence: CASSLRLAGGPGRQFF. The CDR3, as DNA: TGTGCCAGCAGCCTAAGACTAGCGGGAGGGCCCGGAAGGCAGTTCTTC.

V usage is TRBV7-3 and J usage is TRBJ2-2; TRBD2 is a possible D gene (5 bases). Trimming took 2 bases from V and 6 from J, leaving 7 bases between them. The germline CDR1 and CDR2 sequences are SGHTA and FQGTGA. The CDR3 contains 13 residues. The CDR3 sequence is CASSLLAPGELFF. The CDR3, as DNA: TGTGCCAGCAGCTTACTAGCTCCCGGGGAGCTGTTTTTT.

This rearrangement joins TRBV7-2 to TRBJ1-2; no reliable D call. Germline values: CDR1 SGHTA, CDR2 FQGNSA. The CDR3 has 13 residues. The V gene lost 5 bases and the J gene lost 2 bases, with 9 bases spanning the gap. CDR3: CASSVQVNYGYTF. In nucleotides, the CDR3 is TGTGCCAGCAGCGTACAAGTAAACTATGGCTACACCTTC.

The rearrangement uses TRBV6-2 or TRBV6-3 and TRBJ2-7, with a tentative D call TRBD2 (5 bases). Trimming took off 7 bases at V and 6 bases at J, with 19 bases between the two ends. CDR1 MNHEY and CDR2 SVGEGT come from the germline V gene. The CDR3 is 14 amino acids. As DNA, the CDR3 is TGTGCCAGCACCCCGTCGAGGGCGCGTTCCGAGCAGTACTTC. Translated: CASTPSRARSEQYF.

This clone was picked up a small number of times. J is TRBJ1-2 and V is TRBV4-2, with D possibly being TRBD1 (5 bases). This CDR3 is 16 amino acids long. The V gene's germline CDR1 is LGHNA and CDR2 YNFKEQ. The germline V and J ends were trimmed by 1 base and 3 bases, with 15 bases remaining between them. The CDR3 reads CASSQVGTDGYYGYTF. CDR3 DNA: TGTGCCAGCAGCCAAGTAGGGACTGACGGATACTATGGCTACACCTTC.

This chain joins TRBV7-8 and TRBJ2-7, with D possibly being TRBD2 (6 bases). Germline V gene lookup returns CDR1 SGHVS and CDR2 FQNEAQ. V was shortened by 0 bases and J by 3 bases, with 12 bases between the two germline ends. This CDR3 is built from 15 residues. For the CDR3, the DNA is TGTGCCAGCAGCTTAGCGCCGTCGACTAGCTACGAGCAGTACTTC. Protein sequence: CASSLAPSTSYEQYF.

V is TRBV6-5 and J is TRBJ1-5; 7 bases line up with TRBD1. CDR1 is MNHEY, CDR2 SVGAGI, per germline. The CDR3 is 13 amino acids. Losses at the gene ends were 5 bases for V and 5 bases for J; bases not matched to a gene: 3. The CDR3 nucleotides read TGTGCCAGCAGTCTCCAGGGGGATCAGCCCCAGCATTTT. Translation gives CASSLQGDQPQHF.

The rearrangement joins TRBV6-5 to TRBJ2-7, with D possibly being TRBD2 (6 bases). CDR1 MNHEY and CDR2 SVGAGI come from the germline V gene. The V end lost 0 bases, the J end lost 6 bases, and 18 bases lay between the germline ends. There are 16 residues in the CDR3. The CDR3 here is CASSYSSTGGVSEQYF. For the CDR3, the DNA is TGTGCCAGCAGTTACTCGAGCACAGGAGGGGTCTCCGAGCAGTACTTC.

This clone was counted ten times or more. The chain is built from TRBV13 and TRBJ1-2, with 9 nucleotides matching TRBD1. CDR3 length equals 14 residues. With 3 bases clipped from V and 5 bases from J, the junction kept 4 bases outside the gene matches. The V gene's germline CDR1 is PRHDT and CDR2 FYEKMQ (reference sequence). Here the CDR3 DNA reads TGTGCCAGCAGCTTGGACAGGGGCTGGTATGGCTACACCTTC. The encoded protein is CASSLDRGWYGYTF.

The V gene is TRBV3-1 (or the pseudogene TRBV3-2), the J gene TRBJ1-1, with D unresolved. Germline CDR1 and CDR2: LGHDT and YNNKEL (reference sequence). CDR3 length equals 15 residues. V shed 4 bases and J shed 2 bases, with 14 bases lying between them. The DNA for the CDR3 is TGTGCCAGCAGCCCCCCCTTACAGACCAACACTGAAGCTTTCTTT. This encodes CASSPPLQTNTEAFF.

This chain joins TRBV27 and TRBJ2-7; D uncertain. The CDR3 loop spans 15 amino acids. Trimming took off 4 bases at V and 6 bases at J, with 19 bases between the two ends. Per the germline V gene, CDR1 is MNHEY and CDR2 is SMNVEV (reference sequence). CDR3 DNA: TGTGCCAGCAGTTCGCTGAGCAGGCTGGTTGGCGAGCAGTACTTC. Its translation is CASSSLSRLVGEQYF.

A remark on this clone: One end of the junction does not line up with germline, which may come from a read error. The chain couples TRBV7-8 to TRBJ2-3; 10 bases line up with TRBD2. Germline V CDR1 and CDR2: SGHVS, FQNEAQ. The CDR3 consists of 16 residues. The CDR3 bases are TGTGCCAGCAGCTTAGAAAGGGACAGAACTAGCGGGAATTCACTATTT. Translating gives CASSLERDRTSGNSLF.

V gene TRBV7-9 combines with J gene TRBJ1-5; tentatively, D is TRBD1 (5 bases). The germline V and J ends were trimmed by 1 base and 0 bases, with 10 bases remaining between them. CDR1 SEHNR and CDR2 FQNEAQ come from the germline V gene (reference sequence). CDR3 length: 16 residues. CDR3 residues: CASSLGLGDSNQPQHF. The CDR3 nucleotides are TGTGCCAGCAGCTTAGGTCTAGGGGATAGCAATCAGCCCCAGCATTTT.

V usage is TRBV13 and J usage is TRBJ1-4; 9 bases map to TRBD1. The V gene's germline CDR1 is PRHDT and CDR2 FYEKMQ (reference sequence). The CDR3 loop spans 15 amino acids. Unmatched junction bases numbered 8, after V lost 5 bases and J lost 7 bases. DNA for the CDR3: TGTGCCAGCAGCCGGTTCCGGGACAGGGCTGAAAAACTGTTTTTT. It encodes CASSRFRDRAEKLFF.

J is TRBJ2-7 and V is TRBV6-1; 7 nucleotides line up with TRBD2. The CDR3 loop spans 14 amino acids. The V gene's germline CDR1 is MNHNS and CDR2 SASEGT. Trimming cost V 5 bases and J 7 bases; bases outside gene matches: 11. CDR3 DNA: TGTGCCAGCAGTTCAAGCTCTCCCGGGAGGGAGCAGTACTTC. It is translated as CASSSSSPGREQYF.

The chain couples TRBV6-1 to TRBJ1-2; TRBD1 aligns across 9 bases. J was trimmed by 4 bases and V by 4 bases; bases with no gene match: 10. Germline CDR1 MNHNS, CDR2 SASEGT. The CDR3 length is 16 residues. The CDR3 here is CASSGHTGGGFYGYTF. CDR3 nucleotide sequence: TGTGCCAGCAGTGGTCACACAGGGGGCGGCTTCTATGGCTACACCTTC.

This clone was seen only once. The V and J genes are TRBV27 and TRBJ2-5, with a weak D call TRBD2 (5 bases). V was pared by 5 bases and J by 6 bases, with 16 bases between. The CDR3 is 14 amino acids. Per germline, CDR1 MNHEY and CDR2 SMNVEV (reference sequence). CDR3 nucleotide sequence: TGTGCCAGCAGTCCCTCGGAGGTGAGACAGACCCAGTACTTC. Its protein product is CASSPSEVRQTQYF.

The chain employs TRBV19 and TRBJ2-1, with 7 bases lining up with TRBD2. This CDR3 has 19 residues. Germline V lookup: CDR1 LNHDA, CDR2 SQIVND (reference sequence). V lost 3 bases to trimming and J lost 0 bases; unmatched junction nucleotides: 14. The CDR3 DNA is TGTGCCAGTAGTATGGCGTCCCCAACTAGCGTTAGCTCCTACAATGAGCAGTTCTTC. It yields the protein CASSMASPTSVSSYNEQFF.